This T cell receptor (beta chain) was documented in a study of cytomegalovirus exposure and HLA in healthy donors (TCRdb year 2017). Regarding the research as a whole: An earlier analysis of some 500 of the donors reported 250 to 350 Gb of sequence data and some 120 million unique TCR beta sequences from some 180 million T cells. An early release that covered some 630 HLA-typed donors contained about 300 gigabases of sequencing data and 75 million to 100 million unique TCR sequences. The genetic ancestry cluster associated with self-reported Caucasian donors included 81% of the roughly 410 genotyped donors. The study aimed to test whether signatures of past pathogen exposure could be identified by cataloging public T cell receptors. The T cell repertoires of several hundred subjects were profiled by immunosequencing and related to cytomegalovirus serostatus. In addition to the first cohort of 666 subjects, a separate validation cohort of approximately 130 different subjects was used. High-throughput TCR immunosequencing, statistical association of individual TCRs with disease status, and machine learning were combined to predict cytomegalovirus infection status. In a later analysis, previously published TCR beta repertoires from 666 donors were re-analyzed and high-resolution HLA genotyping was added so that TCR occurrence patterns could be studied. Rather than using new phenotypic data, the later analysis identified candidate immune exposures from TCR beta sequences and from how often those sequences occurred across donors. An earlier analysis of roughly 600 of the donors used high-throughput TCR beta sequencing to judge whether each TCR beta V gene segment behaved as functional or pseudogenic. Alongside the repertoire data, information on donor age, sex, ethnicity and CMV serostatus was compiled. A later genetic analysis used genome-wide SNP genotypes for about three fifths of the 666 donors, treating that subset as a discovery cohort. All discovery cohort repertoires had been generated on a single sequencing platform. Both class I and class II loci were covered by HLA typing, at four-digit resolution. The number of donors typed differed by locus, with about 629-640 for A, B, C, DRB1 and DQB1, around 560 for DQA1, approximately 570 for DPA1, and around 450 for DPB1. Four or five DR-DQ haplotypes were handled as single units for association and clustering, since linkage in the cohort was strong. Among 398 genotyped donors of the cohort, an average of approximately 220,000 unique TCR beta nucleotide sequences was sequenced per donor, of which about 20% were non-productive. On the study overall, not on this receptor specifically: In a later analysis, most CMV-associated TCR beta chains were found to appear HLA-restricted, with HLA associations seemingly driven largely by CMV exposure. Linkage disequilibrium might explain the correlated functional status among segregating V segments, but an unknown experimental factor could not be ruled out. A total of roughly 160 TCR beta chains were listed by the study as associated with cytomegalovirus. At a false discovery rate of 0.05, a later analysis linked 15,000 to 20,000 TCR beta sequences to specific HLA alleles. While some public TCRs were present in many individuals, most TCR sequences turned up only very rarely across donors. A further reported finding was that TCR beta sequences accurately predicted the HLA-A and HLA-B alleles for most subjects in the first cohort. Compared with equally common non-associated chains, HLA-associated TCR beta chains in a later analysis were more clonally expanded and had lower generation probabilities. The sequencing pipeline was judged likely to have produced a cluster of highly shared sequence variants as a technical artifact. Because counts were too low, roughly 18 rarely observed V segments, including chromosome 9 orphons, were left out of the earlier analysis of 587 of the donors. Broadly in line with IMGT annotations, most TCR beta V segments showed up in productive rearrangements about 90% or about 30% of the time in an earlier analysis of approximately 640 of the donors. Roughly uniform sequencing depth across donors was assumed in presence/absence analyses, although this assumption may not hold. HLA typing was unavailable for some donors at each locus, so association tests used only the typed subset. A few of the identified cytomegalovirus-associated TCR beta chains were confirmed in vitro to be specific for cytomegalovirus antigens. Immune exposure information for the cohort was limited to CMV serostatus. This cohort had only TCR beta chains sequenced, and the lack of alpha or paired-chain data limited which features could be detected. In a later analysis, several top co-occurrence clusters were reported to appear linked to parvovirus B19, influenza, CMV and Epstein-Barr virus. In a later genetic analysis, a missense DCLRE1C variant was associated with V-gene and J-gene trimming of TCR beta chains, and the association was replicated in an independent cohort. Because the 87-base-pair reads could not distinguish some IMGT-functional V segments, including TRBV6-2 and TRBV6-3, those segments were excluded. Assigning TCR associations to individual alleles was difficult when HLA alleles, especially DR and DQ, strongly co-occurred. In a later analysis, the rate of TCR association differed among HLA loci, with DRB1 alleles having the most associated TCRs and HLA-C alleles having the fewest. The classifier was reported to diagnose cytomegalovirus status with high specificity and sensitivity in both the original and validation cohorts. The authors suggested that the approach could potentially be extended to other disease states and immunological phenotypes. A later genetic analysis reported fewer N-insertions in productive TCRs among donors in an Asian-associated ancestry cluster than the roughly 650-donor mean.

Library prep was done by the immunoSEQ multiplex PCR assay. For the multiplex PCR, a mixture combining 60 forward primers for TCR Vbeta segments and 13 reverse primers for TCR Jbeta segments was used. Amplification of the CDR3 region of rearranged TCR beta genes was performed with a multiplex PCR assay on genomic DNA. On the Illumina HiSeq System, the amplified TCR beta libraries were sequenced as 87-base-pair reads. Per the source publication's procedure: In a later analysis, tens of millions of unique TCR beta chains were counted across the roughly 700 repertoires, and about 9.9 million of these chains were shared by at least two donors. Raw reads were error-corrected and collapsed into unique sequences by a nearest-neighbor algorithm in which closely related sequences were merged to remove PCR and sequencing errors. CDR3 sequences were aligned to IMGT reference sequences to assign V, D and J gene segments. For a sequence to be retained, a match of at least six nucleotides was required to both a V gene segment and a J gene segment. A rearrangement counted as productive if the CDR3 had no stop codons and remained in frame with V and J, and every other rearrangement counted as non-productive. Following IMGT convention, CDR3 was defined as the stretch from the second conserved V-encoded cysteine to the conserved J-encoded phenylalanine. The earlier analysis of about 560 of the donors excluded any sequence lacking an unambiguous match to a single V gene segment. In an earlier analysis of almost 600 of the donors, a V segment was called functional when productive rearrangements were above 56.7%, and segregating when the standard deviation between donors exceeded 5%. A statistical classification framework was developed to diagnose cytomegalovirus status using the catalog of TCR beta chain sequences. In a later analysis, V and J genes were assigned by comparing TCR nucleotide sequences against IMGT/GENE-DB human TR gene sequences. In a later analysis, CDR3 sequences and most-parsimonious VDJ recombination scenarios were assigned using the TCRdist pipeline. A later analysis defined each TCR beta chain by its CDR3 amino acid sequence plus V-gene family, and excluded reads lacking a unique V-gene family. In a later analysis, a few hundred highly shared, low-generation-probability nucleotide sequences were removed to address suspected cross-contamination and a sequencing artifact. In a later analysis, a clonal expansion index was calculated for each public chain from normalized within-repertoire ranks of inferred template counts. In a later analysis, generation probabilities were computed with a VDJ recombination model fitted to out-of-frame rearrangements, and the resulting probabilities were checked against IGoR. In a later analysis, TCR-TCR, TCR-HLA and TCR-CMV co-occurrence was scored with hypergeometric tests, and a repertoire-size bias correction was applied to TCR pairs. False discovery rates were estimated in a later analysis by permuting HLA or CMV assignments 20 times. In a later analysis, co-occurring TCRs were grouped using DBSCAN, with TCRdist sequence similarity added in when clustering inside HLA-allele-positive subsets. Co-occurrence clustering excluded repertoires with fewer than 30,000 or more than 120,000 public chains, plus five with anomalous nucleotide sharing. What TCRdb holds here is the immuneACCESS table cut down to in-frame rearrangements. Part of the clones is not present; checked against another copy, under half of the missing clones reflect an unresolved V gene, and the others are unexplained. The DNA gave D and trimming, while V, J and clone size come from that table. In all, the sample holds roughly 100,000 clones, and approximately 71% of those were seen once. The ten largest clones take up approximately 16% of the sample.

This clone was counted only a few times. The antigen it binds to is not known. No base quality values were provided; no much bigger clone lies one nucleotide off. From its cysteine to its phenylalanine, the CDR3 spans 17 amino acids. Solely the CDR3 DNA is kept, with 51 bases framed from the first base. According to the germline V gene, CDR1 reads SGHRS and CDR2 reads YFSETQ. Trimming removed 0 bases from V and 3 bases from J; the gene matches leave 12 bases unexplained. The cohort was made up of about 670 healthy bone marrow donors. Cohort members were all nominally healthy when sampled, although unrecorded immune exposures were likely present. The donor tested CMV seropositive, placing the donor among the approximately 290 seropositive members of the cohort. Each donor provided a peripheral blood sample, and peripheral blood mononuclear cells were used for TCR beta sequencing. The Qiagen DNeasy Blood Extraction Kit was used to extract genomic DNA from the blood cell samples.

The specimen was PBMCs. The rearrangement joined TRBV5-1 to TRBJ2-7; 7 central bases correspond to TRBD2. This clonotype originated in a woman aged 18-29 years in good health and CMV-seropositive. The DNA is as follows: TGCGCCAGCAGCTTGGCCCTCGGGAAGCGGGGACTCTACGAGCAGTACTTC. It is translated as CASSLALGKRGLYEQYF.